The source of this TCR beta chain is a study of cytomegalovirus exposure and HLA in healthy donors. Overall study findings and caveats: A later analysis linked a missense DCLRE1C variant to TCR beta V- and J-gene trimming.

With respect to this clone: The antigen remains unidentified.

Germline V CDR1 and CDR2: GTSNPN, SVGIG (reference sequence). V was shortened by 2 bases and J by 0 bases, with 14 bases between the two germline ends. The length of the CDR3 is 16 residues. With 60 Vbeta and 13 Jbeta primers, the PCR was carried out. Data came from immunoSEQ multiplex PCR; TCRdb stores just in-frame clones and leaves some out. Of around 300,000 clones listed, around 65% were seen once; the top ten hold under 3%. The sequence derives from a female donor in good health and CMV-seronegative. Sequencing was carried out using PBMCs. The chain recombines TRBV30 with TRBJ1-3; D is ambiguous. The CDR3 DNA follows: TGTGCCTGGAGTCACGCGGCCCGAAGCTCTGGAAACACCATATATTTT. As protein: CAWSHAARSSGNTIYF.